This TCR beta chain comes out of a study of blood T cell repertoires in COVID-19. Study background: Both acute and convalescent COVID-19 samples were obtained from the United States, Italy and Spain. The analysed material was cDNA or gDNA that came from T cells, B-cell-depleted T cells, or PBMCs.

V gave up 3 bases and J gave up 4 bases, with 15 bases separating them. The germline V gene has CDR1 MNHEY and CDR2 SMNVEV (reference sequence). The CDR3 extends over 15 amino acids. Authors' processing steps: For nucleated cells, counts were estimated from reference gene primer amplification. Clones were sequenced by immunoSEQ multiplex PCR, and TCRdb holds only the in-frame ones, with some missing. V, J and clone size are those of that table, while D and trimming were read from the DNA. This table holds approximately 110,000 clones, more than 65% found once. This sequence joins TRBV27 and TRBJ1-2; D possibly corresponds to TRBD1 (6 bases). The sample comprised peripheral blood. The clonotype originates from an elderly woman with active or convalescent COVID-19. The CDR3 DNA is TGTGCCAGCAGTTTTAACGACAGGCCACGCTATGGCTACACCTTC. Translated, it gives CASSFNDRPRYGYTF.